A single sample gave rise to the 15 T cell receptor beta chains below, sequenced in a study of beta chain features in type 1 diabetes. Study-level points and caveats: Shorter TCRB CDR3s, moderately but significantly so, were found in Type 1 diabetes patients in all four CD4+ subsets.

The sequenced template was cDNA made from the entire isolated RNA. Sequencing was performed with immunoSEQ multiplex PCR; in TCRdb, only in-frame clones are kept and a portion is missing. The data contain 200,000 to 300,000 clones, approximately 10% of them singletons. Their antigens are not known. Sequenced sample: naive CD4+ T cells from blood. The receptors derive from a man between 25 and 39 years old with type 1 diabetes.

This clone was counted a few times. The rearrangement joins TRBV27 to TRBJ1-6; no reliable D call. CDR1 and CDR2 from the germline V gene are MNHEY and SMNVEV (reference sequence). The CDR3 is made up of 13 amino acids. The germline V and J ends were trimmed by 2 bases and 9 bases, with 8 bases remaining between them. Here the CDR3 DNA reads TGTGCCAGCAGTTTAATGGAGAGTTCACCCCTCCACTTT. It codes for CASSLMESSPLHF.

This clone was seen a few times. The chain combines TRBV6-5 with TRBJ2-1; tentative D call: TRBD1 (5 bases). The CDR3 length is 15 residues. Germline CDR1 is MNHEY and CDR2 is SVGAGI. V shed 2 bases and J shed 3 bases, with 11 bases lying between them. CDR3 sequence reads: CASSYQGLNYNEQFF. The CDR3 DNA reads TGTGCCAGCAGTTACCAGGGATTAAACTACAATGAGCAGTTCTTC.

This chain links TRBV23-1 with TRBJ2-7; maybe TRBD2 (6 bases). TRBV23-1 is an open reading frame whose function is uncertain. V was shortened by 3 bases and J by 5 bases, with 20 bases between the two germline ends. This CDR3 region has 16 residues. The DNA for the CDR3 is TGCGCCAGCAGTCATCCCCGGGACTCCGTAGTCGACGAGCAGTACTTC. Amino acid sequence: CASSHPRDSVVDEQYF.

The J gene is TRBJ2-5, the V gene TRBV11-2; D uncertain. The CDR3 is made up of 13 amino acids. V shed 3 bases and J shed 3 bases, with 8 bases lying between them. CDR1 and CDR2 from the germline V gene are SGHAT and FQNNGV. CDR3 residues: CASSFLQKETQYF. The CDR3 DNA is TGTGCCAGCAGCTTCCTTCAGAAAGAGACCCAGTACTTC.

This clone was counted between two and nine times. This chain uses TRBV2 with TRBJ1-1; D gene ambiguous. V lost 8 bases to trimming and J lost 3 bases, with 10 bases between them. The CDR3 runs to 12 residues. Germline V gene sequence: CDR1 SNHLY, CDR2 FYNNEI. The CDR3 is CASQRRDTEAFF. CDR3 sequence (DNA): TGTGCCAGCCAAAGGAGGGACACTGAAGCTTTCTTT. The full variable domain, its missing parts supplied by reference TRBV2 and TRBJ1-1, is EPEVTQTPSHQVTQMGQEVILRCVPISNHLYFYWYRQILGQKVEFLVSFYNNEISEKSEIFDDQFSVERPDGSNFTLKIRSTKLEDSAMYFCASQRRDTEAFFGQGTRLTVV.

This clone occurred a few times. The CDR3 sequence is CASNTFSTLQETQYF. CDR3 sequence (DNA): TGTGCCAGCAACACCTTTTCGACTTTACAAGAGACCCAGTACTTC. The chain uses TRBV5-6 and TRBJ2-5; D unclear. The CDR3 has 15 amino acids. Deletions cut 6 bases from V and 2 bases from J, with 17 bases between. Per the germline V gene, CDR1 is SGHDT and CDR2 is YYEEEE.

The gene calls are TRBV5-1 and TRBJ2-2, with TRBD2 matching 13 bases. J was trimmed by 0 bases and V by 3 bases; bases with no gene match: 5. The CDR3 loop spans 18 amino acids. Germline loops: CDR1 SGHRS, CDR2 YFSETQ. The chain's CDR3 is CASSSGLAGTANTGELFF. The CDR3, as DNA: TGCGCCAGCAGCTCGGGACTAGCGGGGACAGCGAACACCGGGGAGCTGTTTTTT.

The chain couples TRBV19 to TRBJ1-2, with 7 bases fitting TRBD1. V was clipped by 5 bases and J by 0 bases; unmatched bases: 3. The CDR3 runs to 14 residues. Germline CDR1 is LNHDA and CDR2 is SQIVND (reference sequence). The CDR3 DNA follows: TGTGCCAGTAGTCCAGACAGGGCTAACTATGGCTACACCTTC. Its translation is CASSPDRANYGYTF.

This chain connects TRBV6-6 to TRBJ2-5; D unclear. The ends were cut back, 1 base at V and 5 bases at J, with 8 bases in the middle. CDR3 length: 13 residues. Per germline, CDR1 MNHNY and CDR2 SVGAGI (reference sequence). The CDR3 loop is CASSYFGLETQYF. DNA of the CDR3: TGTGCCAGCAGTTACTTTGGGCTGGAGACCCAGTACTTC.

This clone was seen a handful of times. The chain links TRBV30 to TRBJ1-4; 7 bases fit TRBD1. This CDR3 has 13 residues. V shed 0 bases, J shed 8 bases, and the junction held 3 bases outside the gene matches. The germline CDR1 and CDR2 sequences are GTSNPN and SVGIG (reference sequence). The CDR3: CAWSVAGGEKLFF. As DNA, the CDR3 is TGTGCCTGGAGTGTCGCAGGGGGGGAAAAACTGTTTTTT.

The chain is built from TRBV7-9 and TRBJ2-5; D not certain. The CDR3 has 16 amino acids. Germline loops: CDR1 SEHNR, CDR2 FQNEAQ (reference sequence). Trimming shortened V by 6 bases and J by 5 bases, and 22 bases separated the two germline ends. The DNA for the CDR3 is TGTGCCAGCAGGTCGTCATGGGCCAGGTCGAGCGAGACCCAGTACTTC. Its translation is CASRSSWARSSETQYF.

This chain joins TRBV7-9 and TRBJ2-1; a weak D match, TRBD2 (6 bases). The CDR3 covers 13 residues. CDR1 and CDR2 (germline): SEHNR, FQNEAQ (reference sequence). Trimming shortened V by 8 bases and J by 5 bases, and 13 bases separated the two germline ends. The CDR3 sequence is CASGYSGDNEQFF. The CDR3 DNA reads as TGTGCCAGCGGTTACTCGGGGGACAATGAGCAGTTCTTC.

The gene calls are TRBV10-3 and TRBJ2-1; the match to TRBD1 covers 8 bases. CDR1 is ENHRY and CDR2 is SYGVKD in the germline V gene. J was trimmed by 6 bases and V by 10 bases; bases with no gene match: 11. The CDR3 has 14 residues. CDR3 nucleotide sequence: TGTGCCACGACCCCAGGGGGCATGGGCAATGAGCAGTTCTTC. Translated, it gives CATTPGGMGNEQFF.

The chain couples TRBV7-2 to TRBJ2-5, with 11 bases fitting TRBD2. Per the germline V gene, CDR1 is SGHTA and CDR2 is FQGNSA. The length of the CDR3 is 14 residues. V lost 5 bases and J lost 7; bases outside the gene matches: 6. Here the CDR3 reads CASSAGLAGGTQYF. CDR3 nucleotides: TGTGCCAGCAGCGCTGGACTAGCGGGTGGGACCCAGTACTTC.

The chain has TRBV7-9 and TRBJ1-4, with TRBD1 identical over 7 bases. After removal of 5 bases from V and 5 bases from J, the junction contained 5 bases not matched to a gene. The CDR3 has 14 residues. CDR1 SEHNR and CDR2 FQNEAQ come from the germline V gene (reference sequence). CDR3 in DNA: TGTGCCAGCAGCCCGGGACAGATGAATGAAAAACTGTTTTTT. Encoded protein: CASSPGQMNEKLFF.